One and the same sample provided the 9 T cell receptor beta chains below, sequenced in a study of shared clonotypes between healthy human individuals. Naive-designated CD8 cells lacked CD45RO, were positively enriched for CCR7, and omitted terminally differentiated effector memory CD45RA+ cells. Sequencing was performed with immunoSEQ multiplex PCR; in TCRdb, only in-frame clones are kept and a portion is missing. Of over 2,000,000 clones listed, just over 90% are singletons. Sequencing used naive CD8+ T cells from PBMCs. These receptors originate from a man between 18 and 35 years old in good health. Some clones in this sample may be carry-over from other donors' samples.

V and J are TRBV4-1 and TRBJ2-1; possible D gene TRBD2, 5 bases. This CDR3 is built from 14 residues. Germline CDR1 reads MGHRA; CDR2 reads YSYEKL. Trimming took off 1 base at V and 6 bases at J, with 10 bases between the two ends. CDR3 sequence: CASSQARGSNEQFF. For the CDR3, the DNA is TGCGCCAGCAGCCAAGCCCGGGGTAGCAATGAGCAGTTCTTC.

This chain uses TRBV7-2 with TRBJ1-1, with 7 bases lining up with TRBD1. V was clipped by 7 bases and J by 3 bases; unmatched bases: 8. Germline V CDR1 and CDR2: SGHTA, FQGNSA. The CDR3 has 14 residues. DNA for the CDR3: TGTGCCAGCAAGGACAGGTCGGGGGACACTGAAGCTTTCTTT. Translated: CASKDRSGDTEAFF. Full variable domain (missing parts from reference TRBV7-2 and TRBJ1-1): GAGVSQSPSNKVTEKGKDVELRCDPISGHTALYWYRQSLGQGLEFLIYFQGNSAPDKSGLPSDRFSAERTGGSVSTLTIQRTQQEDSAVYLCASKDRSGDTEAFFGQGTRLTVV.

The rearrangement joins TRBV7-2 to TRBJ2-7, with 7 bases aligning to TRBD2. The germline V gene has CDR1 SGHTA and CDR2 FQGNSA. CDR3 length: 16 amino acids. V lost 5 bases, J lost 2 bases, and 12 bases stayed unmatched. CDR3 sequence reads: CASSPRVGGSAYEQYF. CDR3 nucleotides: TGTGCCAGCAGCCCACGCGTGGGCGGGAGCGCCTACGAGCAGTACTTC.

The genes are TRBV6-1 and TRBJ1-5, with TRBD1 identical over 10 bases. The CDR3 loop spans 15 amino acids. Germline lookup yields CDR1 MNHNS and CDR2 SASEGT. V lost 6 bases and J lost 4; bases outside the gene matches: 6. Here the CDR3 DNA reads TGTGCCAGCAGAAACTGGGACAGGGGAAATCAGCCCCAGCATTTT. Protein: CASRNWDRGNQPQHF.

The chain combines TRBV7-8 with TRBJ2-3, with D tentatively TRBD2 (6 bases). V was shortened by 4 bases and J by 1 base, with 15 bases between the two germline ends. Germline V gene data show CDR1 as SGHVS and CDR2 as FQNEAQ. The CDR3 extends over 16 amino acids. The CDR3 sequence is CASSWRGRPRTDTQYF. CDR3 DNA sequence: TGTGCCAGCAGCTGGCGAGGGAGGCCCCGCACAGATACGCAGTATTTT.

The CDR3 DNA reads as TGCAGCGTCGACACTGGGAGCTCCTACGAGCAGTACTTC. Encoded protein: CSVDTGSSYEQYF. This chain uses TRBV29-1 with TRBJ2-7, with D tentatively TRBD2 (5 bases). This CDR3 spans 13 amino acids. Trimming stripped 6 bases from V and 0 bases from J, with 12 bases between. The germline V gene has CDR1 SQVTM and CDR2 ANQGSEA.

This chain connects TRBV27 to TRBJ2-7, with D maybe TRBD2 (6 bases). Per the germline V gene, CDR1 is MNHEY and CDR2 is SMNVEV (reference sequence). Trimming cost V 2 bases and J 3 bases, with 17 bases left between them. The CDR3 is 16 amino acids. CDR3 nucleotide sequence: TGTGCCAGCAGTTTACAACTAGCAGCGGCCTTCTACGAGCAGTACTTC. Its translation: CASSLQLAAAFYEQYF.

The chain combines TRBV7-8 with TRBJ1-4; D remains ambiguous. Germline-derived CDR1 and CDR2 are SGHVS and FQNEAQ. V lost 6 bases and J lost 5, with 16 bases in between. The CDR3 extends over 15 amino acids. CDR3 sequence reads: CASRDRPVQNEKLFF. The CDR3 DNA reads as TGTGCCAGCAGAGACCGGCCCGTCCAGAATGAAAAACTGTTTTTT.

This chain links TRBV29-1 with TRBJ2-1; perhaps D is TRBD1 or TRBD2 (5 bases each). The germline V gene has CDR1 SQVTM and CDR2 ANQGSEA. Trimming stripped 3 bases from V and 7 bases from J, with 13 bases between. The CDR3 is 13 amino acids. The CDR3 reads CSVDPGLTNEQFF. In nucleotides, the CDR3 is TGCAGCGTTGATCCGGGGCTGACTAATGAGCAGTTCTTC.